This note documents a single T cell receptor (beta chain) sequence. What it binds is unknown. The sample originates from a study of T cell responses to AZD1222 COVID-19 vaccine. Study information: Pooling covered second doses at about 4 or about 12 weeks. General observations from the study: Donors skewed white British and female; clonal diversity was possibly underestimated. Reports say nearly half of spike-specific TCRs go after unmutated variant regions. Repertoire sampling happened only post peak T cell response.

V was clipped by 0 bases and J by 4 bases, with 7 bases between them. Germline V lookup: CDR1 SGDLS, CDR2 YYNGEE. This CDR3 spans 13 amino acids. Sequencing was performed with immunoSEQ multiplex PCR; in TCRdb, only in-frame clones are kept and a portion is missing. The top ten hold around 1.8% of the sample, which has approximately 150,000 clones, approximately 91% seen once. The clonotype originates from an adult in good health. The gene calls are TRBV9 and TRBJ1-2; D remains ambiguous. This specimen was peripheral blood, taken on day 0 of AZD1222 vaccination. CDR3 protein: CASSVVSGYGYTF. For the CDR3, the DNA is TGTGCCAGCAGCGTAGTCTCTGGCTATGGCTACACCTTC.